The T cell receptor beta chain under discussion was sequenced for a study of T cell clonotyping in hematopoietic cell transplantation. Some clones are missing from TCRdb's copy, which holds only in-frame ones; the method was immunoSEQ multiplex PCR. The repertoire holds under 5,000 clones, with around three quarters as singletons. Notes on the study in general: Few recipient clonotypes overlapped donors; over 97% were de novo at given depth.

Samples: about 28 days before transplant, then days 30, 100 and 180 after. About this clone: Its antigen is unknown.

From germline, CDR1 is MGHDK and CDR2 SYGVNS. The length of the CDR3 is 12 residues. Trimming cost V 1 base and J 5 bases, with 6 bases left between them. This sample comprised PBMCs, obtained 100 days after allogeneic stem cell transplant. The source is a male patient aged 55 to 69 who had an allogeneic stem cell transplant, so the T cells may come from the graft donor. Some clones in this sample may be carry-over from other donors' samples. The chain links TRBV25-1 to TRBJ2-7; D remains unclear. In DNA form, the CDR3 reads TGTGCCAGCAGTGAATCGTTCCACGAGCAGTACTTC. It translates to CASSESFHEQYF.